The text below deals with one T cell receptor (beta chain). The sample comes from a study of T-cell memory formation after mild COVID-19. Study context: Largely, TCR clusters stayed within a single donor.

5'RACE with constant-segment primers built TCRalpha and TCRbeta cDNA libraries with UMIs. TCRdb recomputed calls from the 5' RACE reads with MiXCR, one row per CDR3 protein. The sample has roughly 100,000 distinct CDR3 sequences, about a sixth seen once. The sample was PBMCs or a T cell subset sorted from them (not recorded which). The sequence derives from an adult woman who had mild COVID-19 (a few samples of this study predate the infection). Cell type and time point are not known.

Here the CDR3 reads CASSQDQGLTQPQHF. CDR3 nucleotide sequence: TGCGCCAGCAGCCAAGATCAGGGGTTGACTCAGCCCCAGCATTTT. This sequence joins TRBV4-1 and TRBJ1-5; D is perhaps TRBD1 (6 bases). The CDR3 spans 15 residues. Trimming removed 0 bases from V and 6 bases from J, with 12 bases in between. The germline CDR1 and CDR2 sequences are MGHRA and YSYEKL.